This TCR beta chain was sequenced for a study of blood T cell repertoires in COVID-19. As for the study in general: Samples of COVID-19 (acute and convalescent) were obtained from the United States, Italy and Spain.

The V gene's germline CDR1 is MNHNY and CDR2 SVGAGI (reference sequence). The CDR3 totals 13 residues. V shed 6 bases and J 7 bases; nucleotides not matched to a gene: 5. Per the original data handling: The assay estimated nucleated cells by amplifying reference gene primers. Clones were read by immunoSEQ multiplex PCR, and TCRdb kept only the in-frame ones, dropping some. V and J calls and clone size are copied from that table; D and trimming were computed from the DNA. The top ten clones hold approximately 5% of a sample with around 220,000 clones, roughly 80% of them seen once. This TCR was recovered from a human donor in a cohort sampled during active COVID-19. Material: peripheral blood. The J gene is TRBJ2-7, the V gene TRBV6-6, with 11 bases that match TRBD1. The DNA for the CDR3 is TGTGCCAGCAGCGGACAGGGGGCGCGGGAGCAGTACTTC. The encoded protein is CASSGQGAREQYF.